The 4 T cell receptor beta chains below were found in one sample sequenced in a study of identical twins' blood T cells. MiXCR, applied by TCRdb to the 5' RACE reads, yields one record per CDR3 protein. The table lists a few hundred thousand distinct CDR3 sequences, approximately 30% of them singletons. Sequencing was carried out using PBMCs. Every receptor here comes from a woman aged 18-55 years in good health.

This clonotype was counted many times. CDR3 coding DNA: TGTGCCAGCAGTGAACTTACAGGGAGCTCCTACGAGCAGTACTTC. Its protein product is CASSELTGSSYEQYF. The chain combines TRBV6-1 with TRBJ2-7; a weak D match, TRBD1 (6 bases). Trimming left V 2 bases short and J 0 bases short, with 11 bases between. The CDR3 consists of 15 residues. Germline CDR1 reads MNHNS; CDR2 reads SASEGT.

The chain combines TRBV5-8 with TRBJ2-3, with no clear D. CDR1 is SGHTS and CDR2 is YDEGEE in the germline V gene. The CDR3 length is 12 residues. Between the trimmed V and J ends, which lost 4 bases and 4 bases, there was a span of 7 bases. CDR3 sequence reads: CASSQNSDTQYF. The DNA of the CDR3 is TGTGCCAGCAGCCAGAACTCAGATACGCAGTATTTT.

This clonotype has only a few counts. This chain joins TRBV11-2 and TRBJ2-3; no clear D. Germline V CDR1 and CDR2: SGHAT, FQNNGV. Trimming removed 8 bases at V and 8 bases at J, with 17 bases between. The CDR3 extends over 13 amino acids. The DNA for the CDR3 is TGTGCCAGCCTTGACTCCGGCGGCGGTACGCAGTATTTT. Amino acid sequence: CASLDSGGGTQYF.

A note on this clonotype: One end of the junction varies from germline; a read error may be responsible. CDR3 sequence reads: CAGSFSRTAFEAFF. CDR3 coding DNA: TGCGCCGGCAGCTTTTCCCGGACAGCTTTTGAAGCTTTCTTT. V and J are TRBV5-1 and TRBJ1-1, with a weak D call TRBD1 (6 bases). The V gene's germline CDR1 is SGHRS and CDR2 YFSETQ. The CDR3 sequence is 14 residues long.